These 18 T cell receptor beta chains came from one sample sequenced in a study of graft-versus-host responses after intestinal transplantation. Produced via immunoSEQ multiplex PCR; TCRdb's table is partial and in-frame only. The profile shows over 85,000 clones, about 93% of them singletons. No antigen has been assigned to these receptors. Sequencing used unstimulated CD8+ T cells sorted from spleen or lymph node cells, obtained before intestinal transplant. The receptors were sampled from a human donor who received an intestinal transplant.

CDR3 nucleotide sequence: TGTGCCAGCAGTTTTTCCAGTTACAATGAGCAGTTCTTC. Translation gives CASSFSSYNEQFF. The chain uses TRBV27 and TRBJ2-1; D uncertain. The CDR3 totals 13 residues. Trimming shortened V by 3 bases and J by 4 bases, and 7 bases separated the two germline ends. CDR1 and CDR2 from the germline V gene are MNHEY and SMNVEV (reference sequence).

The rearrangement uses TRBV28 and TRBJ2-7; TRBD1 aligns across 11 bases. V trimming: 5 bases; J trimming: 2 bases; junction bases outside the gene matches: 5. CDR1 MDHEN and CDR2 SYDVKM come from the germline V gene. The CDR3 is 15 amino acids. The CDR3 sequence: CASSTGTGGTYEQYF. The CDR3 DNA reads TGTGCCAGCAGTACCGGGACAGGGGGAACCTACGAGCAGTACTTC.

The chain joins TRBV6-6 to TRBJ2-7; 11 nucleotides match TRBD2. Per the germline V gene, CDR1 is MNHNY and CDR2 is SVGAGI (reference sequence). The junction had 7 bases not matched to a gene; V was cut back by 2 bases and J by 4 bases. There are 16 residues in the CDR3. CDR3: CASSYGVAGGPYEQYF. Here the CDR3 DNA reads TGTGCCAGCAGTTACGGAGTAGCGGGAGGGCCGTACGAGCAGTACTTC.

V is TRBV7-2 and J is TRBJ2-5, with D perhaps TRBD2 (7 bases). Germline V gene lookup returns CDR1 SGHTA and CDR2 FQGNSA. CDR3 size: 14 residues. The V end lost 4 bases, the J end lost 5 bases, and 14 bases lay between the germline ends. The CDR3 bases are TGTGCCAGCAGCTATAGGGGGGGGCGGGAGACCCAGTACTTC. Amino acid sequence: CASSYRGGRETQYF.

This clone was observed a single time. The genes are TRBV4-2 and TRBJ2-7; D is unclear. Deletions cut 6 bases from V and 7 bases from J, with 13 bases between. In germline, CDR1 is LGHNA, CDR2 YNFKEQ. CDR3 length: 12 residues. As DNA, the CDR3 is TGTGCCAGCAGTTTGATGGGCAGGGAGCAGTACTTC. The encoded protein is CASSLMGREQYF.

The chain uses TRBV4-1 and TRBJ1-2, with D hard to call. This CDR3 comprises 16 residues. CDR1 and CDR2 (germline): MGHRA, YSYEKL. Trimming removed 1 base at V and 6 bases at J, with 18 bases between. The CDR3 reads CASSQVLRDIAHGYTF. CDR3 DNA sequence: TGCGCCAGCAGCCAAGTGCTGAGGGATATAGCCCATGGCTACACCTTC.

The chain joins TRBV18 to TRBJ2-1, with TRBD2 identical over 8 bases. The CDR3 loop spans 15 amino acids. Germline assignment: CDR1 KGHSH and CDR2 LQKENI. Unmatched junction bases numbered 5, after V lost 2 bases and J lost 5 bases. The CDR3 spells CASSPRTSGHNEQFF. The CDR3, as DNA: TGTGCCAGCTCACCAAGAACTAGCGGCCACAATGAGCAGTTCTTC.

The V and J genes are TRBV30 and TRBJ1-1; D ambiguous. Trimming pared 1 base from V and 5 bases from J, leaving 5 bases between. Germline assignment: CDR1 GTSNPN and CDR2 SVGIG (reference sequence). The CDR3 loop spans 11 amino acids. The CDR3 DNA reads TGTGCCTGGAGTGAACAGACTGAAGCTTTCTTT. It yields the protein CAWSEQTEAFF. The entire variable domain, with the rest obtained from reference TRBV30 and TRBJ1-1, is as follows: SQTIHQWPATLVQPVGSPLSLECTVEGTSNPNLYWYRQAAGRGLQLLFYSVGIGQISSEVPQNLSASRPQDRQFILSSKKLLLSDSGFYLCAWSEQTEAFFGQGTRLTVV.

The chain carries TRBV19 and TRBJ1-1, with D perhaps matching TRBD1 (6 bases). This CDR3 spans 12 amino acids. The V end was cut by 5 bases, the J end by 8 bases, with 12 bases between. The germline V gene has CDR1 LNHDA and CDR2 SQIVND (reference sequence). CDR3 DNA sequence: TGTGCCAGTAGTTGGGCGAGGGGGGAAGCTTTCTTT. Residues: CASSWARGEAFF.

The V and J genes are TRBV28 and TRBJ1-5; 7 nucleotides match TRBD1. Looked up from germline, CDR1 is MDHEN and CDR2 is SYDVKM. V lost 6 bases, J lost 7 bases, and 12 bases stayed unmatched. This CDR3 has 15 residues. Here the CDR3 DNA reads TGTGCCAGCAGCACCGACAGGGAAGGGGGGCAGCCCCAGCATTTT. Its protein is CASSTDREGGQPQHF.

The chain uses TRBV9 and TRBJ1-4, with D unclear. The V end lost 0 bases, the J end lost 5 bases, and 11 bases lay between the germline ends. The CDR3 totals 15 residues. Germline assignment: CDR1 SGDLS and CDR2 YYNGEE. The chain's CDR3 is CASSVGWAANEKLFF. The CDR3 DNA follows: TGTGCCAGCAGCGTAGGGTGGGCAGCAAATGAAAAACTGTTTTTT.

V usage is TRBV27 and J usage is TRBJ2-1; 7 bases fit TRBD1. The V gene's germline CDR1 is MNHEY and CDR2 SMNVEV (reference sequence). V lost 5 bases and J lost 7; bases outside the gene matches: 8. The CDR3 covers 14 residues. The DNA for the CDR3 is TGTGCCAGCAGTCCTCAGACAGGGTGGAATGAGCAGTTCTTC. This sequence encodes CASSPQTGWNEQFF.

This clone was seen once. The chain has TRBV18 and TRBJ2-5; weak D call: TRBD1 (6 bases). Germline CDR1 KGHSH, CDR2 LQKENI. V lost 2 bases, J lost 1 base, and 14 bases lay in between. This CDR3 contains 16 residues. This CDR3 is CASSPLGAVIQETQYF. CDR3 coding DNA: TGTGCCAGCTCACCATTGGGGGCGGTAATCCAAGAGACCCAGTACTTC.

The DNA of the CDR3 is TGCAGCGTTGAAAACGGGGGTAACTATGGCTACACCTTC. Its protein is CSVENGGNYGYTF. The chain is built from TRBV29-1 and TRBJ1-2, with D perhaps matching TRBD1 (5 bases). This CDR3 comprises 13 residues. Germline V gene data show CDR1 as SQVTM and CDR2 as ANQGSEA. V lost 2 bases to trimming and J lost 1 base, with 8 bases between them.

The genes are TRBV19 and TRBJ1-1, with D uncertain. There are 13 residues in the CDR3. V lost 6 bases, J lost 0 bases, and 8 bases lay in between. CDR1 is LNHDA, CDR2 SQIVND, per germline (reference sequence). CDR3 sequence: CASSGSVNTEAFF. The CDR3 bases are TGTGCCAGTAGCGGCAGCGTGAACACTGAAGCTTTCTTT.

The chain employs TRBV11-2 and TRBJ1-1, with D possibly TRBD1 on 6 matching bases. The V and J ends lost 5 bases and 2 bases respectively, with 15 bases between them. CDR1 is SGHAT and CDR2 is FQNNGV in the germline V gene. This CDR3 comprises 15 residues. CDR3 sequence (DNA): TGTGCCAGCAGCGGCAGGGGTTGGGGCAACACTGAAGCTTTCTTT. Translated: CASSGRGWGNTEAFF. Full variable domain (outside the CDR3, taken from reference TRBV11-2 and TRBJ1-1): EAGVAQSPRYKIIEKRQSVAFWCNPISGHATLYWYQQILGQGPKLLIQFQNNGVVDDSQLPKDRFSAERLKGVDSTLKIQPAKLEDSAVYLCASSGRGWGNTEAFFGQGTRLTVV.

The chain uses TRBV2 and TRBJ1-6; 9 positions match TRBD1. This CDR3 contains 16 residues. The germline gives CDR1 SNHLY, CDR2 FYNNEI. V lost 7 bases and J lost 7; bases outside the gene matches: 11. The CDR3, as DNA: TGTGCCAGCACCCCAGGGACAGGGACTGAAAATTCACCCCTCCACTTT. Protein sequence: CASTPGTGTENSPLHF.

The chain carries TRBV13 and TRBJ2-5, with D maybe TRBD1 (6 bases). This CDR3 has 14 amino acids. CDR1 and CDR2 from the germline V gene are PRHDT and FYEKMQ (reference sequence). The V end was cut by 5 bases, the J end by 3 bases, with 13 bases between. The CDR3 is CASSPGVREETQYF. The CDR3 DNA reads TGTGCCAGCAGCCCAGGGGTGAGAGAAGAGACCCAGTACTTC.